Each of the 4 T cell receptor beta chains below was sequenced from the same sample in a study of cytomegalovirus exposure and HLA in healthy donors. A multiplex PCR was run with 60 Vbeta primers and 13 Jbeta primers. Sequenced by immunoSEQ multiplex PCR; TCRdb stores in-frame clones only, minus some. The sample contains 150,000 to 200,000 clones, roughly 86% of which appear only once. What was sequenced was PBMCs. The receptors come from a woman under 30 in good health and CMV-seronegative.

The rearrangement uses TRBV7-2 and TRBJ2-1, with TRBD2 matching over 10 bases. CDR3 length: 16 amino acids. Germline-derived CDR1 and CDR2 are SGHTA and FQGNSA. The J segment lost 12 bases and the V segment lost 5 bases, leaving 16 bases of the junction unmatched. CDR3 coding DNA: TGTGCCAGCAGCCACCAAGCTGTAAGCGGGAGGGCCTGGCAGTTCTTC. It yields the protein CASSHQAVSGRAWQFF.

The CDR3 region has the DNA TGTGCCAGCAGCTTGGATCCGGGTAAAAACATTCAGTACTTC. It specifies CASSLDPGKNIQYF. The chain is built from TRBV5-8 and TRBJ2-4; D is unresolved. This CDR3 is 14 amino acids long. Germline CDR1 and CDR2: SGHTS and YDEGEE. Trimming removed 0 bases from V and 4 bases from J, with 8 bases in between.

The CDR3 sequence is CASKGGTGTSALETQYF. In nucleotides, the CDR3 is TGCGCCAGCAAGGGTGGGACCGGGACTAGCGCCTTGGAGACCCAGTACTTC. The rearrangement uses TRBV5-1 and TRBJ2-5; the match to TRBD2 covers 10 bases. From germline, CDR1 is SGHRS and CDR2 YFSETQ. CDR3 length: 17 residues. Trimming at V came to 6 bases and at J to 5 bases, leaving 16 bases not matched to a gene.

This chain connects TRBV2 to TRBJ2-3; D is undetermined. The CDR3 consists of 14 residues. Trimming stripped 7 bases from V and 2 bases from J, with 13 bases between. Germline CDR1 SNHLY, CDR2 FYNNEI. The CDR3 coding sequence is TGTGCCAGCATAGCAGTGGTGACCACAGATACGCAGTATTTT. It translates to CASIAVVTTDTQYF. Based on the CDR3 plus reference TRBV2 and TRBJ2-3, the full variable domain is EPEVTQTPSHQVTQMGQEVILRCVPISNHLYFYWYRQILGQKVEFLVSFYNNEISEKSEIFDDQFSVERPDGSNFTLKIRSTKLEDSAMYFCASIAVVTTDTQYFGPGTRLTVL.